This is a list of T cell receptor beta chains from one sample in a study of T cell changes during pregnancy in multiple sclerosis. The method was immunoSEQ multiplex PCR; TCRdb's version includes in-frame clones alone and lacks a portion of them. The table shows 35,000 to 50,000 clones, with about 89% occurring only once. This specimen was CD4+ T cells from peripheral blood mononuclear cells, taken after pregnancy. The receptors originated from a female donor with multiple sclerosis, enrolled in a pregnancy study. CDR3s include the opening cysteine and the closing phenylalanine or tryptophan. Fields, in order: V gene, CDR3 protein.

TRBV28 | CASSLLQGVSEKLFF
TRBV6-1 | CASSEAHDRNTGELFF
TRBV18 | CASSLRGYEQFF
TRBV19 | CASSKTLNRDRDFQKLFF
TRBV9 | CASSVGMVTSGRHEQYF
TRBV7-9 | CASSLTGGPQETQYF
TRBV28 | CASSPLDRGSGYTF
TRBV25-1 | CASSDVRDRVYEQYF
TRBV5-4 | CASSLGGGQPGTEAFF
TRBV19 | CASSGLAKAVDTQYF
TRBV13 | CASSSYRGQAYEQYF
TRBV6-1 | CASSGDRVTEAFF
TRBV9 | CASSVVGGKNNEQFF
TRBV19 | CASSVIQGVGTGELFF
TRBV2 | CASSELLAGRTDTQYF
TRBV29-1 | CSGEDRDRIQYF
TRBV29-1 | CSVGADHNEQFF
TRBV4-2 | CASSPGQGDTDTQYF
TRBV4-1 | CASSQGEREGADTQYF
TRBV7-6 | CASSFFGRAGVGEKLFF
TRBV5-1 | CASSLEGRGGLAELEQYF
TRBV7-9 | CASSLALGPRYNEQFF
TRBV7-2 | CASSSQGANEKLFF
TRBV27 | CASSPGRQFPLETQYF
TRBV28 | CASSIQGAVNQPQHF
TRBV10-3 | CAITSPGQGTDTQYF
TRBV5-1 | CASSIDRGPSYNEQFF
TRBV9 | CASSGRGGTGKKSYEQYF
TRBV18 | CASSPGRAGNTIYF
TRBV7-9 | CASSRPGQGLVGTGELFF
TRBV19 | CNNRGGEQYF
TRBV11-2 | CASSLGLATDTQYF
TRBV2 | CASSPGTDRNTIYF
TRBV4-1 | CASSQGAGGTSGSLGEQYF
TRBV6-1 | CASRLAAYEQYF
TRBV29-1 | CSVSTVETQYF
TRBV30 | CAWSPDPGQGLFYSNQPQHF
TRBV30 | CAWSEGGQESRRPQHF
TRBV18 | CASSPTTSGSHEQYF
TRBV28 | CASSLQRGAPNTGELFF
TRBV19 | CASSIMQGFTEAFF
TRBV19 | CASSGTANTEAFF
TRBV7-9 | CASSLVAGTGIEAFF
TRBV6-6 | CASATGGNTGELFF
TRBV6-6 | CASRPGLVPNNEQFF